The 8 T cell receptor beta chains reported below all come from one sample, sequenced in a study of preoperative IRX-2 immunotherapy in early breast cancer. Profiled with immunoSEQ multiplex PCR; TCRdb holds only in-frame clones, not every one. The repertoire has 40,000 to 45,000 clones, about 80% of them found once; the top ten carry roughly 1.1%. As for treatment: preoperative locoregional IRX-2 cytokine immunotherapy. Material: tumor tissue, obtained after IRX-2 immunotherapy. These TCRs come from a human donor with breast cancer.

This chain joins TRBV12-2 and TRBJ2-1; TRBD2, the table's D call, lacks a check against the DNA. TRBV12-2 is a pseudogene. This CDR3 is built from 15 residues. The DNA for the CDR3 is TGTGCCACCAAAAGCGGGAGGGCCGTCTACAATGAGCAGTTCTTC. As protein: CATKSGRAVYNEQFF.

The chain couples TRBV5-1 to TRBJ1-6; D unclear. Germline V gives CDR1 SGHRS, CDR2 YFSETQ. The CDR3 consists of 15 residues. Trimming left V 0 bases short and J 9 bases short, with 13 bases between. The CDR3: CASSLAMGDGSPLHF. The CDR3 DNA sequence: TGCGCCAGCAGCTTGGCTATGGGAGACGGTTCACCCCTCCACTTT.

In DNA form, the CDR3 reads TGTGCCAGCAGTTTGGGGACAGGCTCTGGAAACACCATATATTTT. Translated: CASSLGTGSGNTIYF. The chain is built from TRBV28 and TRBJ1-3; 8 nucleotides align to TRBD1. The germline gives CDR1 MDHEN, CDR2 SYDVKM. V shed 3 bases, J shed 0 bases, and the junction held 1 base outside the gene matches. This CDR3 has 15 amino acids.

V gene TRBV6-8 combines with J gene TRBJ1-1, with D tentatively TRBD1 (5 bases). This CDR3 contains 14 residues. With 2 bases removed from V and 1 base from J, the gap between germline ends came to 8 bases. Germline V gene lookup returns CDR1 MNHGY and CDR2 SAAAGT. The CDR3 loop is CASSYTTENTEAFF. The CDR3 bases are TGTGCCAGCAGTTACACGACAGAGAACACTGAAGCTTTCTTT.

In its sample, this clone was seen a few times. This chain uses TRBV6-8 with TRBJ2-2, with D perhaps TRBD2 (5 bases). The CDR3 extends over 13 amino acids. V dropped 8 bases and J dropped 4 bases, with 11 bases sitting between them. Germline V gene sequence: CDR1 MNHGY, CDR2 SAAAGT. CDR3 amino acids: CASLTITTGELFF. CDR3 in DNA: TGTGCCAGCCTGACTATAACCACCGGGGAGCTGTTTTTT.

This clone was detected once. This chain connects TRBV30 to TRBJ1-1; perhaps TRBD1 as D (5 bases). Trimming left V 3 bases short and J 3 bases short, with 17 bases between. The CDR3 is 15 residues long. Germline loops: CDR1 GTSNPN, CDR2 SVGIG (reference sequence). In DNA, the CDR3 is TGTGCCTGGAGCGGGGGACTTCTTACAGACACTGAAGCTTTCTTT. Its translation: CAWSGGLLTDTEAFF.

The chain combines TRBV9 with TRBJ2-3; maybe TRBD1 (5 bases). This CDR3 spans 15 amino acids. Germline V gene lookup returns CDR1 SGDLS and CDR2 YYNGEE. V was clipped by 0 bases and J by 4 bases, with 12 bases between them. Here the CDR3 reads CASSVAGAHADTQYF. The DNA of the CDR3 is TGTGCCAGCAGCGTAGCTGGGGCGCATGCAGATACGCAGTATTTT.

The chain combines TRBV30 with TRBJ1-4; no clear D. The CDR3 runs to 14 residues. Trimming pared 2 bases from V and 0 bases from J, leaving 7 bases between. Germline CDR1 reads GTSNPN; CDR2 reads SVGIG (reference sequence). The CDR3 is CAWSPTSTNEKLFF. The CDR3 coding sequence is TGTGCCTGGAGTCCCACCTCAACTAATGAAAAACTGTTTTTT.